The rows below give T cell receptor beta chains drawn from one sample of a study of metastatic and nonmetastatic thyroid tumors. TCRdb re-called the PCR reads via MiXCR. The profile shows more than 20,000 clones, around a third of them singletons. Sequences were obtained from blood. These receptors came from a male donor with papillary thyroid cancer or a benign thyroid nodule (not recorded which). Some clones in this sample may be carry-over from other donors' samples. The CDR3 runs from the conserved cysteine through the conserved F or W. The order of the fields is J gene, clone size, D gene, V gene, CDR3 protein, CDR3 DNA. The D gene is left open where the match is weak. Clone size is shown for a subset of rows, as once, few, many or a class of expanded clone.

TRBJ1-2 | NA | NA | TRBV9 | CASSPPGGPYGYTF | TGTGCCAGCAGCCCTCCCGGTGGGCCCTATGGCTACACCTTC
TRBJ1-3 | NA | NA | TRBV30 | CAWTQPSSGNTIYF | TGTGCCTGGACACAGCCCTCCTCTGGAAACACCATATATTTT
TRBJ1-5 | NA | NA | TRBV28 | CASHTDRSGQHF | TGTGCCAGTCACACTGACAGGTCCGGCCAGCATTTT
TRBJ2-1 | many | NA | TRBV7-2 | CASSHGYPSPQFF | TGTGCCAGCAGTCACGGATACCCCTCTCCGCAGTTCTTC
TRBJ1-3 | few | TRBD1 | TRBV28 | CASSFPGQTGNTIYF | TGTGCCAGCAGTTTTCCGGGACAGACTGGAAACACCATATATTTT
TRBJ2-3 | few | NA | TRBV12-3/TRBV12-4 | CASSSALQPTYTQYF | TGTGCCAGCAGTTCGGCCCTCCAACCTACTTATACGCAGTATTTT
TRBJ2-1 | medium-sized | NA | TRBV20-1 | CSASPRGRGDEQFF | TGCAGTGCTAGTCCAAGAGGGAGGGGGGATGAGCAGTTCTTC
TRBJ1-1 | medium-sized | TRBD1 | TRBV28 | CASSSNRDSRVTEAFF | TGTGCCAGCAGTTCAAACCGGGACAGTCGAGTCACTGAAGCTTTCTTT
TRBJ1-1 | NA | NA | TRBV6-6 | CASSYSAPNTEAFF | TGTGCCAGCAGTTACTCCGCCCCAAACACTGAAGCTTTCTTT
TRBJ1-6 | NA | TRBD1 | TRBV5-1 | CASSRDRVNSPLHF | TGCGCCAGCAGCCGGGACAGGGTTAATTCACCCCTCCACTTT
TRBJ2-5 | NA | NA | TRBV19 | CASSRVAHSGETQYF | TGTGCCAGTAGCAGGGTGGCCCACTCAGGAGAGACCCAGTACTTC
TRBJ2-6 | NA | TRBD1 | TRBV27 | CASRGGAGANVLTF | TGTGCCAGCAGAGGGGGCGCTGGGGCCAACGTCCTGACTTTC
TRBJ2-7 | NA | TRBD2 | TRBV19 | CASSPGLAVNPAQYF | TGTGCCAGTAGCCCTGGACTAGCGGTAAACCCCGCGCAGTACTTC
TRBJ2-7 | few | NA | TRBV9 | CASSVRTDSELYEQYF | TGTGCCAGCAGCGTCCGGACTGATAGCGAACTCTACGAGCAGTACTTC
TRBJ1-2 | NA | NA | TRBV18 | CASSPPSGVNYGYTF | TGTGCCAGCTCACCACCGTCGGGGGTAAACTATGGCTACACCTTC
TRBJ1-5 | NA | TRBD1 | TRBV7-2 | CASSPRGLEPQHF | TGTGCCAGCAGCCCCAGGGGGCTGGAGCCCCAGCATTTT
TRBJ2-7 | few | TRBD1 | TRBV12-3/TRBV12-4 | CASSSGQGYYEQYF | TGTGCCAGCAGTTCCGGACAGGGGTACTACGAGCAGTACTTC
TRBJ2-7 | NA | NA | TRBV7-2 | CASSLDSTYEQYF | TGTGCCAGCAGCCTAGACTCTACCTACGAGCAGTACTTC
TRBJ1-2 | few | NA | TRBV7-9 | CASSPRGGGYTF | TGTGCCAGCAGCCCCAGGGGTGGAGGCTACACCTTC
TRBJ2-6 | NA | NA | TRBV30 | CAWTGANVLTF | TGTGCCTGGACTGGGGCCAACGTCCTGACTTTC
TRBJ2-1 | NA | NA | TRBV28 | CASSSGTSSSYNEQFF | TGTGCCAGCAGTTCGGGGACATCGAGCTCCTACAATGAGCAGTTCTTC
TRBJ1-1 | once | NA | TRBV7-2 | CASSPGQPGNTEAFF | TGTGCCAGCAGCCCCGGACAGCCCGGTAACACTGAAGCTTTCTTT
TRBJ1-5 | medium-sized | NA | TRBV4-1 | CASSQEGAGDQPQHF | TGCGCCAGCAGCCAAGAGGGGGCTGGCGATCAGCCCCAGCATTTT
TRBJ2-7 | NA | TRBD2 | TRBV2 | CASRTGTSGLYEQYF | TGTGCCAGCAGAACCGGGACTAGCGGGCTTTACGAGCAGTACTTC
TRBJ1-1 | few | NA | TRBV6-2/TRBV6-3 | CASSYTEAWGIEAFF | TGTGCCAGCAGTTACACAGAGGCTTGGGGGATTGAAGCTTTCTTT
TRBJ2-1 | many | TRBD2 | TRBV29-1 | CSVRGLAGVGQFF | TGCAGCGTTCGAGGACTAGCGGGAGTGGGGCAGTTCTTC
TRBJ2-1 | many | TRBD2 | TRBV3-1 | CASSQGLAVVEQFF | TGTGCCAGCAGCCAGGGACTAGCGGTTGTTGAGCAGTTCTTC
TRBJ2-2 | many | NA | TRBV7-3 | CASSLSLSGELFF | TGTGCCAGCAGCTTAAGTCTCTCCGGGGAGCTGTTTTTT
TRBJ1-1 | NA | NA | TRBV4-3 | CASSQDGVMNTEAFF | TGCGCCAGCAGCCAAGATGGCGTTATGAACACTGAAGCTTTCTTT
TRBJ1-5 | many | TRBD1 | TRBV6-6 | CASKKTGGRGPRNQPQHF | TGTGCCAGCAAAAAAACAGGGGGCAGAGGTCCTCGCAATCAGCCCCAGCATTTT
TRBJ2-1 | few | TRBD2 | TRBV20-1 | CSAPGTSGSGNEQFF | TGCAGTGCTCCGGGGACTAGCGGGAGTGGAAATGAGCAGTTCTTC
TRBJ2-6 | few | TRBD1 | TRBV4-2 | CASSQDPLTGTDSGANVLTF | TGTGCCAGCAGCCAAGATCCCCTAACCGGGACAGATAGTGGGGCCAACGTCCTGACTTTC
TRBJ1-2 | NA | NA | TRBV30 | CAWRRGGYGYTF | TGTGCCTGGAGGCGAGGTGGCTATGGCTACACCTTC
TRBJ2-2 | few | NA | TRBV6-1 | CASRMDMGAGELFF | TGTGCCAGCAGGATGGACATGGGGGCCGGGGAGCTGTTTTTT
TRBJ1-2 | many | NA | TRBV3-1 | CASSQETIMGLLLGYTF | TGTGCCAGCAGCCAGGAGACTATAATGGGTTTACTTCTTGGCTACACCTTC
TRBJ2-7 | NA | TRBD2 | TRBV6-5 | CASSYSWREGRYEQYF | TGTGCCAGCAGTTACTCGTGGCGGGAGGGCCGCTACGAGCAGTACTTC
TRBJ2-1 | many | TRBD2 | TRBV5-4 | CASHSRGGSGNEQFF | TGTGCCAGCCACTCGCGGGGCGGGAGTGGGAATGAGCAGTTCTTC